This T cell receptor beta chain was recovered during a study of cytomegalovirus exposure and HLA in healthy donors. About this clone: Its antigen is not known. Germline is not matched at one junction end, which may reflect a read error. Other DNA sequences in this specimen translate into the identical CDR3.

Use of 60 Vbeta and 13 Jbeta primers characterized the PCR. Per the original methods: As a later analysis found, there were about 80 million unique TCR beta chains, of which around 9.9 million were shared. TCRdb keeps only in-frame clones here, not all; method: immunoSEQ multiplex PCR. V, J and clone size were drawn from that table, and D and trimming were deduced from the DNA. The sample's table shows around 130,000 clones. Findings of the study overall: It was likely that a cluster of highly shared sequence variants was a sequencing artifact. Reports indicated that the classifier achieved high specificity and sensitivity in diagnosing cytomegalovirus status.

The receptor was isolated from a woman in her forties in good health and CMV-seronegative. The sequenced sample was PBMCs.

The CDR3 nucleotides are TGTGCCAGTAGTATAGAAGGCGGGGACTATCGCTACACCTTC. Residues: CASSIEGGDYRYTF. The rearrangement uses TRBV19 and TRBJ1-2; D is perhaps TRBD1 (5 bases). CDR1 is LNHDA and CDR2 is SQIVND in the germline V gene (reference sequence). The CDR3 is made up of 14 amino acids.